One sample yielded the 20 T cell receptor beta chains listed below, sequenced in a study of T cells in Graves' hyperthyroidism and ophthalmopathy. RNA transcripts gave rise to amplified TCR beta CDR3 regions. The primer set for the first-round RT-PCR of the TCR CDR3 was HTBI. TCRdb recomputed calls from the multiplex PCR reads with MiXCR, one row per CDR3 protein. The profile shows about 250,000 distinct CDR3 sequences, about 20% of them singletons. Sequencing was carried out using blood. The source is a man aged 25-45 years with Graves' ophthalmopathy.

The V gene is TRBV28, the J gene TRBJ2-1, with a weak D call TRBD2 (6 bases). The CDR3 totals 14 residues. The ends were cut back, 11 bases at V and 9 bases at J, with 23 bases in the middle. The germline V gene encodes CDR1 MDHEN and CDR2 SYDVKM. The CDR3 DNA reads TGTGCCGGCATGGGCGGGGACTCCCTCAGTGAGCAGTTCTTC. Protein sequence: CAGMGGDSLSEQFF.

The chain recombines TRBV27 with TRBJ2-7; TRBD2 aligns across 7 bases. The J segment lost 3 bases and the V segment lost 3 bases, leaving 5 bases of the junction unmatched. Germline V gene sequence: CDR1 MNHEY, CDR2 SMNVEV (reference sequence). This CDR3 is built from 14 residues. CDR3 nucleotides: TGTGCCAGCAGTTTGGGAGGGACTGACTACGAGCAGTACTTC. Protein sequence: CASSLGGTDYEQYF.

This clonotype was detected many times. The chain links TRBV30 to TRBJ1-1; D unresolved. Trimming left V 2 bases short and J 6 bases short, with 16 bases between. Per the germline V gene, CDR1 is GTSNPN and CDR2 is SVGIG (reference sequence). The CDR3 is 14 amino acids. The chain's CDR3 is CAWSTGRGWSEAFF. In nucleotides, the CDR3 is TGTGCCTGGAGTACGGGCAGAGGGTGGTCTGAAGCTTTCTTT.

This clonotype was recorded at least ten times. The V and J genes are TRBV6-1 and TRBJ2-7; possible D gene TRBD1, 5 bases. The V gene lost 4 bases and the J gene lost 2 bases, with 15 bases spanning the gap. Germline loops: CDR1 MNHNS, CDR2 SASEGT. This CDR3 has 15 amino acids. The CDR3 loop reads CASSGTTVVPYEQYF. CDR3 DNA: TGTGCCAGCAGTGGGACGACAGTGGTTCCCTACGAGCAGTACTTC.

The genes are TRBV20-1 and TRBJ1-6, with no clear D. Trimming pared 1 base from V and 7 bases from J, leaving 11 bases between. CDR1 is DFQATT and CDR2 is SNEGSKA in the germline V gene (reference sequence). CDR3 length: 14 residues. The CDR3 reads CSARVTGANSPLHF. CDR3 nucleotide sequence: TGCAGTGCTAGAGTGACGGGCGCAAATTCACCCCTCCACTTT.

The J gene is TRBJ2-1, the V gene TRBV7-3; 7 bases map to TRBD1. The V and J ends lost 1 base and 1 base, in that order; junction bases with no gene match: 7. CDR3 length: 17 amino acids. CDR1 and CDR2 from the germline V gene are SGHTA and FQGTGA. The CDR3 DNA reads TGTGCCAGCAGCTTAATGGACAGGAGAGGGTCCTACAATGAGCAGTTCTTC. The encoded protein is CASSLMDRRGSYNEQFF.

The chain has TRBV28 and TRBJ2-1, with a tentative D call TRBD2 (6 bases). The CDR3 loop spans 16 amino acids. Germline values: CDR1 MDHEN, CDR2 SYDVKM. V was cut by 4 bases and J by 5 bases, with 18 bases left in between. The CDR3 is CASSSQAASEHNEQFF. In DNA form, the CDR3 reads TGTGCCAGCAGTTCCCAGGCGGCTAGCGAGCACAATGAGCAGTTCTTC. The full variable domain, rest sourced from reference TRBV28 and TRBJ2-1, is DVKVTQSSRYLVKRTGEKVFLECVQDMDHENMFWYRQDPGLGLRLIYFSYDVKMKEKGDIPEGYSVSREKKERFSLILESASTNQTSMYLCASSSQAASEHNEQFFGPGTRLTVL.

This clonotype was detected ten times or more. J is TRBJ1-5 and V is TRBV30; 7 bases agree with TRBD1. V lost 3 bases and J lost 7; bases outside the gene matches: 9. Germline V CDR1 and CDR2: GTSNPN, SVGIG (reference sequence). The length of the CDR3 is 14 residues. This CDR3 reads CAWSPTGDGQPQHF. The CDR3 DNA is TGTGCCTGGAGCCCCACAGGGGATGGGCAGCCCCAGCATTTT.

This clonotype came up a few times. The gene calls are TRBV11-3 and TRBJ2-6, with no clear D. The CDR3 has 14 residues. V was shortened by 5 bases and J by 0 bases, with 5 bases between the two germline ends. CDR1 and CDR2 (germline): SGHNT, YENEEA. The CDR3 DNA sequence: TGTGCCAGCAGCCCAATCTCTGGGGCCAACGTCCTGACTTTC. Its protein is CASSPISGANVLTF.

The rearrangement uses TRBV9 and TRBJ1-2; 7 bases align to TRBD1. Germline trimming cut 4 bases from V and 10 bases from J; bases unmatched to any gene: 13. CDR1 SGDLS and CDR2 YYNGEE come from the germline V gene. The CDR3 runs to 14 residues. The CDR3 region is CASSLQGYSDDYTF. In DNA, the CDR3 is TGTGCCAGCAGCTTACAGGGGTATTCGGATGACTACACCTTC.

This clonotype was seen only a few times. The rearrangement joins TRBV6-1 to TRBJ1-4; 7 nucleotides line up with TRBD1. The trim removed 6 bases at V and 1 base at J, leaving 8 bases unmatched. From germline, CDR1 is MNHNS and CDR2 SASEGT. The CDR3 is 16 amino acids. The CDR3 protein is CASRDRFLGTNEKLFF. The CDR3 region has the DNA TGTGCCAGCAGGGACAGGTTTCTGGGAACTAATGAAAAACTGTTTTTT.

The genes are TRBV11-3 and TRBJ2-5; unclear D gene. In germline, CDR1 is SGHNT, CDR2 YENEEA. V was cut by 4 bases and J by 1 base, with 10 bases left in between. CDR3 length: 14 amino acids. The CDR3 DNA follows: TGTGCCAGCAGCTCCAGATTTCTCCAAGAGACCCAGTACTTC. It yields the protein CASSSRFLQETQYF.

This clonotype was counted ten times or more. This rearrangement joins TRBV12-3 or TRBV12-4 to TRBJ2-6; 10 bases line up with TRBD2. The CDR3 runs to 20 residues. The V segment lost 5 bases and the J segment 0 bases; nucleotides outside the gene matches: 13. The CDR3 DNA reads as TGTGCCAGCAGTCCACCCAGGACTAGCGGACCCAGCTCTGGGGCCAACGTCCTGACTTTC. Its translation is CASSPPRTSGPSSGANVLTF.

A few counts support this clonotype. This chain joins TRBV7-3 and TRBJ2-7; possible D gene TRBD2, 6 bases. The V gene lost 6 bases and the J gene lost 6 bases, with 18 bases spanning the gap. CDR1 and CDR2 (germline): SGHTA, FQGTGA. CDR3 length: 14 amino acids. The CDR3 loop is CASSSDGGPSEQYF. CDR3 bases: TGTGCCAGCAGTTCAGATGGAGGGCCCTCCGAGCAGTACTTC.

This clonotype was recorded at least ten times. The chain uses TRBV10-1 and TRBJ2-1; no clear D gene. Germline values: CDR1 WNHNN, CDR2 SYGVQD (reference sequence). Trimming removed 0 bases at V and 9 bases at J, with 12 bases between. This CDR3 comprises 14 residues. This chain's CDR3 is CASSESFGQPEQFF. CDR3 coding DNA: TGCGCCAGCAGTGAGTCTTTCGGGCAGCCTGAGCAGTTCTTC.

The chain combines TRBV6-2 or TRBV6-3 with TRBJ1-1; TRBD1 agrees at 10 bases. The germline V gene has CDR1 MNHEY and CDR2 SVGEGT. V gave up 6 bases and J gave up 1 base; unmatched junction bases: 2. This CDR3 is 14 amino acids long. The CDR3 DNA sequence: TGTGCCAGCAGAGGGACAGGGGCGAACACTGAAGCTTTCTTT. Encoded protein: CASRGTGANTEAFF.

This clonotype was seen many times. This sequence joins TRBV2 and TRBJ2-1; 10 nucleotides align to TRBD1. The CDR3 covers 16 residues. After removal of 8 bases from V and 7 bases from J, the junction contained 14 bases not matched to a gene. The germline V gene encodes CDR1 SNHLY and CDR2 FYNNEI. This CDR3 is CASAMPWTGGRNEQFF. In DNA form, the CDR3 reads TGTGCCAGCGCGATGCCTTGGACAGGGGGGAGAAATGAGCAGTTCTTC. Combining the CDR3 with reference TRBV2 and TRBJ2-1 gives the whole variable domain EPEVTQTPSHQVTQMGQEVILRCVPISNHLYFYWYRQILGQKVEFLVSFYNNEISEKSEIFDDQFSVERPDGSNFTLKIRSTKLEDSAMYFCASAMPWTGGRNEQFFGPGTRLTVL.

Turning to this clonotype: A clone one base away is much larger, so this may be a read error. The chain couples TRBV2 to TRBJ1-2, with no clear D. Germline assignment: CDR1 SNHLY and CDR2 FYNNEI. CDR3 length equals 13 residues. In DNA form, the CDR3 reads TGTGCCGGCAGTGACTCGGCATACTATGGCTACACCTTC. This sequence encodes CAGSDSAYYGYTF.

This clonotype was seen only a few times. CDR3 sequence reads: CASSYSTATQNTDTQYF. CDR3 coding DNA: TGTGCCAGCAGTTACTCGACCGCAACCCAGAACACAGATACGCAGTATTTT. The rearrangement uses TRBV6-6 and TRBJ2-3; unclear D gene. The CDR3 runs 17 residues. Germline V gene sequence: CDR1 MNHNY, CDR2 SVGAGI (reference sequence). V was clipped by 0 bases and J by 2 bases, with 15 bases between them.

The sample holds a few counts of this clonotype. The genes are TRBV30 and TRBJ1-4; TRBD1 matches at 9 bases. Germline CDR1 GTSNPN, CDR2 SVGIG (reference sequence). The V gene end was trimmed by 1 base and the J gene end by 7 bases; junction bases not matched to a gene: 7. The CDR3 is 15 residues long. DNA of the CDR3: TGTGCCTGGAGTGACCAGGACAGGGGATTTGAAAAACTGTTTTTT. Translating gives CAWSDQDRGFEKLFF.